Listed below are T cell receptor beta chains from one sample, sequenced in a study of blood T cell repertoires in COVID-19. Clones were read by immunoSEQ multiplex PCR, and TCRdb kept only the in-frame ones, dropping some. The sample includes about 140,000 clones, 87% of them seen just once. Sequencing used PBMCs or T cells enriched from blood (not recorded which). Source of these receptors: a man aged 60 to 75 who had recovered from COVID-19. Both conserved end residues are part of each CDR3. Fields, in order: D gene, V gene, clone size, J gene, CDR3 DNA, CDR3 protein. D genes are given only for firm matches. Size values are once, few and many counts, or a class for expanded clones, and some rows have none.

D gene: -; V gene: TRBV7-9; clone size: -; J gene: TRBJ2-2; CDR3 DNA: TGTGCCAGCAGCTTACGACGGACCGGGGGGAACACCGGGGAGCTGTTTTTT; CDR3 protein: CASSLRRTGGNTGELFF
D gene: TRBD1; V gene: TRBV7-9; clone size: -; J gene: TRBJ1-4; CDR3 DNA: TGTGCCAGCAGTTCACGGGACAGGGATATAGAAAAACTGTTTTTT; CDR3 protein: CASSSRDRDIEKLFF
D gene: -; V gene: TRBV5-1; clone size: -; J gene: TRBJ2-7; CDR3 DNA: TGCGCCAGCAGCTTGGGACATCTATCCGAGCAGTACTTC; CDR3 protein: CASSLGHLSEQYF
D gene: TRBD1; V gene: TRBV2; clone size: -; J gene: TRBJ2-7; CDR3 DNA: TGTGCCAGCAATACAGGGGTAGCTTCTGTCGAGCAGTACTTC; CDR3 protein: CASNTGVASVEQYF
D gene: -; V gene: TRBV12-3/TRBV12-4; clone size: -; J gene: TRBJ1-1; CDR3 DNA: TGTGCCAGCAGCGGGGGGGCTTATACTGAAGCTTTCTTT; CDR3 protein: CASSGGAYTEAFF
D gene: -; V gene: TRBV7-6; clone size: -; J gene: TRBJ1-5; CDR3 DNA: TGTGCCAGCAGCTTAGGGCCCGTCAATCAGCCCCAGCATTTT; CDR3 protein: CASSLGPVNQPQHF
D gene: TRBD2; V gene: TRBV6-2/TRBV6-3; clone size: -; J gene: TRBJ2-7; CDR3 DNA: TGTGCCAGCAGTTACTCGAGCGGGGGGGCCTACGAGCAGTACTTC; CDR3 protein: CASSYSSGGAYEQYF
D gene: TRBD1; V gene: TRBV12-3/TRBV12-4; clone size: -; J gene: TRBJ1-1; CDR3 DNA: TGTGCCGGACGACAGGGCCAGAATGAAGCTTTCTTT; CDR3 protein: CAGRQGQNEAFF
D gene: -; V gene: TRBV28; clone size: once; J gene: TRBJ1-1; CDR3 DNA: TGTGCCAGCAGAGCCGGGGGGGTAAACACTGAAGCTTTCTTT; CDR3 protein: CASRAGGVNTEAFF
D gene: -; V gene: TRBV3-1/TRBV3-2; clone size: -; J gene: TRBJ1-3; CDR3 DNA: TGTGCCAGCAGCCCAGCGGGAGGGAATGGCATATATTTT; CDR3 protein: CASSPAGGNGIYF
D gene: TRBD1; V gene: TRBV3-1/TRBV3-2; clone size: once; J gene: TRBJ2-1; CDR3 DNA: TGTGCCAGCAGCCACGGGAACAGGGGGGTGCAGTTCTTC; CDR3 protein: CASSHGNRGVQFF
D gene: TRBD2; V gene: TRBV28; clone size: -; J gene: TRBJ2-5; CDR3 DNA: TGTGCCAGCAGTTTAGGGACTAGCGGGCCGGGGACCCAGTACTTC; CDR3 protein: CASSLGTSGPGTQYF
D gene: -; V gene: TRBV12-3/TRBV12-4; clone size: -; J gene: TRBJ2-7; CDR3 DNA: TGTGCCAGCAGTTTTGAAAGGGGGTTGGAGCAGTACTTC; CDR3 protein: CASSFERGLEQYF
D gene: TRBD2; V gene: TRBV4-1; clone size: -; J gene: TRBJ2-7; CDR3 DNA: TGCGCCAGCAGCCAAAATATCGCTAGCGGAACCTACGAGCAGTACTTC; CDR3 protein: CASSQNIASGTYEQYF
D gene: -; V gene: TRBV30; clone size: -; J gene: TRBJ1-5; CDR3 DNA: TGTGCCTGGAGTACGGGGGGGGATCAGCCCCAGCATTTT; CDR3 protein: CAWSTGGDQPQHF
D gene: TRBD1; V gene: TRBV9; clone size: -; J gene: TRBJ1-1; CDR3 DNA: TGTGCCAGCAGCGTAGTCTGGGACAGGGGGGAAGCTTTCTTT; CDR3 protein: CASSVVWDRGEAFF
D gene: TRBD1; V gene: TRBV9; clone size: -; J gene: TRBJ2-1; CDR3 DNA: TGTGCCAGCAGCGTAGGGGACAGGGTGAGTGAGCAGTTCTTC; CDR3 protein: CASSVGDRVSEQFF
D gene: TRBD1; V gene: TRBV7-3; clone size: -; J gene: TRBJ2-7; CDR3 DNA: TGTGCCAGCAGCTTTGGACAGGGCCCTACCTACGAGCAGTACTTC; CDR3 protein: CASSFGQGPTYEQYF
D gene: -; V gene: TRBV19; clone size: -; J gene: TRBJ1-5; CDR3 DNA: TGTGCCAGTAGTATAGCAGGCAGCAATCAGCCCCAGCATTTT; CDR3 protein: CASSIAGSNQPQHF
D gene: -; V gene: TRBV7-8; clone size: -; J gene: TRBJ1-5; CDR3 DNA: TGTGCCAGCAGCCCACAAACAGGATTCAGATATAGCAATCAGCCCCAGCATTTT; CDR3 protein: CASSPQTGFRYSNQPQHF
D gene: TRBD1; V gene: TRBV5-1; clone size: once; J gene: TRBJ1-2; CDR3 DNA: TGCGCCAGCAGGAATCTCCCGGGACAGGGTGGAGGGGGCTATGGCTACACCTTC; CDR3 protein: CASRNLPGQGGGGYGYTF
D gene: -; V gene: TRBV2; clone size: -; J gene: TRBJ2-7; CDR3 DNA: TGTGCCAGCAGTGAGTCCGCGGCCCTCGGGTACGAGCAGTACTTC; CDR3 protein: CASSESAALGYEQYF
D gene: -; V gene: TRBV5-1; clone size: once; J gene: TRBJ1-2; CDR3 DNA: TGCGCCAGCAGCTGGGAGTCTACCGGAAAGGGCTACACCTTC; CDR3 protein: CASSWESTGKGYTF
D gene: TRBD2; V gene: TRBV5-6; clone size: -; J gene: TRBJ2-1; CDR3 DNA: TGTGCCAGCAGCTTCGCTGGGAGGGCCAATGAGCAGTTCTTC; CDR3 protein: CASSFAGRANEQFF
D gene: TRBD2; V gene: TRBV19; clone size: once; J gene: TRBJ2-7; CDR3 DNA: TGTGCCAGTAGTCTCTCACTAGCGATCGCCCCCGAGCAGTACTTC; CDR3 protein: CASSLSLAIAPEQYF
D gene: -; V gene: TRBV5-1; clone size: -; J gene: TRBJ2-7; CDR3 DNA: TGCGCCAGCAGCTTGGGCGGGACAGTATCCTACGAGCAGTACTTC; CDR3 protein: CASSLGGTVSYEQYF
D gene: -; V gene: TRBV6-5; clone size: few; J gene: TRBJ1-6; CDR3 DNA: TGTGCCAGTCACCCACACTATAATTCACCCCTCCACTTT; CDR3 protein: CASHPHYNSPLHF
D gene: TRBD1; V gene: TRBV5-8; clone size: once; J gene: TRBJ2-7; CDR3 DNA: TGTGCCAGCAGCCCGACGGGACAGGGCCCCTACGAGCAGTACTTC; CDR3 protein: CASSPTGQGPYEQYF
D gene: TRBD1; V gene: TRBV5-1; clone size: -; J gene: TRBJ2-5; CDR3 DNA: TGCGCCAGCGGACGACAGGGAGAGTCCCAAGAGACCCAGTACTTC; CDR3 protein: CASGRQGESQETQYF
D gene: -; V gene: TRBV15; clone size: once; J gene: TRBJ1-6; CDR3 DNA: TGTGCCACAACCGGCAAATACGGGTATTCACCCCTCCACTTT; CDR3 protein: CATTGKYGYSPLHF
D gene: TRBD1; V gene: TRBV6-5; clone size: -; J gene: TRBJ2-7; CDR3 DNA: TGTGCCAGCAGTAACCGACAGGGGATCACCGAGCAGTACTTC; CDR3 protein: CASSNRQGITEQYF
D gene: TRBD1; V gene: TRBV7-8; clone size: -; J gene: TRBJ1-6; CDR3 DNA: TGTGCCAGCAGCCGCCAAGCGGGACAGGGGAATTCACCCCTCCACTTT; CDR3 protein: CASSRQAGQGNSPLHF
D gene: -; V gene: TRBV7-6; clone size: -; J gene: TRBJ2-1; CDR3 DNA: TGTGCCAGCAGCTTAGAGGTCGGGGAGAGCTCCTACAATGAGCAGTTCTTC; CDR3 protein: CASSLEVGESSYNEQFF
D gene: -; V gene: TRBV27; clone size: -; J gene: TRBJ2-2; CDR3 DNA: TGTGCCAGCAGTTTATCGAACGGCGGGGAGCTGTTTTTT; CDR3 protein: CASSLSNGGELFF
D gene: -; V gene: TRBV7-3; clone size: -; J gene: TRBJ1-1; CDR3 DNA: TGTGCCAGCAGCTTCGGGGGGAACACTGAAGCTTTCTTT; CDR3 protein: CASSFGGNTEAFF
D gene: -; V gene: TRBV5-4; clone size: -; J gene: TRBJ1-6; CDR3 DNA: TGTGCCAGCAGCTTCGGGGGGAGGATTAATTCACCCCTCCACTTT; CDR3 protein: CASSFGGRINSPLHF
D gene: -; V gene: TRBV6-5; clone size: -; J gene: TRBJ2-3; CDR3 DNA: TGTGCCAGCAGGTATAGGACTAGCACAGATACGCAGTATTTT; CDR3 protein: CASRYRTSTDTQYF
D gene: TRBD2; V gene: TRBV29-1; clone size: -; J gene: TRBJ2-7; CDR3 DNA: TGCAGCGTCAGGACTAGTCAAGCCTACGAGCAGTACTTC; CDR3 protein: CSVRTSQAYEQYF
D gene: TRBD2; V gene: TRBV10-1; clone size: -; J gene: TRBJ2-5; CDR3 DNA: TGCGCCAGCAGTGGACAGCGGGGAGGGGAGACCCAGTACTTC; CDR3 protein: CASSGQRGGETQYF
D gene: TRBD2; V gene: TRBV7-8; clone size: -; J gene: TRBJ2-1; CDR3 DNA: TGTGCCAGCAGCCTCATCCCTGCGGGGGCCTACAATGAGCAGTTCTTC; CDR3 protein: CASSLIPAGAYNEQFF